This TCR beta chain was observed in a study of cytomegalovirus exposure and HLA in healthy donors. Overall study context: There were nearly 120 million unique TCR beta sequences, drawn from roughly 200 million T cells, in an earlier analysis.

The CDR3 runs 15 residues. Trimming cost V 0 bases and J 7 bases; bases outside gene matches: 3. CDR1 is MGHRA, CDR2 YSYEKL, per germline. This clone was detected only once. What it binds is unknown. With 60 Vbeta and 13 Jbeta primers, the PCR was carried out. Generated by immunoSEQ multiplex PCR, the TCRdb table keeps only in-frame clones and is missing some. The sample lists hundreds of thousands of clones, around 80% occurring once. Study conclusions and caveats: According to a later analysis, donors in an Asian-associated ancestry cluster reportedly had fewer N-insertions than the roughly 720-donor mean. Several of the most significant clusters appeared linked to common viral pathogens, based on a later analysis. Most TCR beta V segments were productive about 90% or about 30% of the time in an earlier analysis.

The material sequenced was PBMCs. The rearrangement links TRBV4-1 to TRBJ2-1; 10 bases match TRBD2. The clonotype was recovered from a boy aged 5-17 years in good health and CMV-seronegative. Written as DNA, the CDR3 is TGCGCCAGCAGCCAAGAGAGCGGGGGGGGGAATGAGCAGTTCTTC. It yields the protein CASSQESGGGNEQFF.